This is a list of T cell receptor beta chains from one sample in a study of T cells after yellow fever vaccination. TCRdb recomputed calls from the 5' RACE reads with MiXCR, one row per CDR3 protein. The table has about 370,000 distinct CDR3 sequences, under 14% seen once. The input for sequencing was PBMCs, taken on the day of the first yellow fever vaccination. The source of these receptors is a man younger than 35 who received the YFV17D yellow fever vaccine. CDR3s include the opening cysteine and the closing phenylalanine or tryptophan. The order of the fields is J gene, clone size, D gene, V gene, CDR3 protein, CDR3 DNA. The D gene is left open where the match is weak. For some rows the clone size is stated as once, few or many, or as a class when expanded; others skip it.

j_call: TRBJ1-5
clone_size: NA
d_call: TRBD1
v_call: TRBV6-5
cdr3_aa: CASSYSTGMDSNQPQHF
cdr3_nt: TGTGCCAGCAGTTACTCGACAGGGATGGATAGCAATCAGCCCCAGCATTTT

j_call: TRBJ2-5
clone_size: NA
d_call: TRBD2
v_call: TRBV19
cdr3_aa: CASSGNSGVRETQYF
cdr3_nt: TGTGCCAGTAGTGGTAATAGCGGGGTTCGAGAGACCCAGTACTTC

j_call: TRBJ2-7
clone_size: few
d_call: TRBD2
v_call: TRBV6-2/TRBV6-3
cdr3_aa: CASSYSGGPSSYEQYF
cdr3_nt: TGTGCCAGCAGTTACTCGGGAGGGCCGAGCTCCTACGAGCAGTACTTC

j_call: TRBJ2-5
clone_size: NA
d_call: NA
v_call: TRBV12-3/TRBV12-4
cdr3_aa: CASRTGEGTQYF
cdr3_nt: TGTGCCAGCAGGACGGGGGAAGGGACCCAGTACTTC

j_call: TRBJ1-1
clone_size: NA
d_call: NA
v_call: TRBV6-5
cdr3_aa: CASRGVWTEGFF
cdr3_nt: TGTGCCAGCAGAGGGGTTTGGACTGAAGGTTTCTTT

j_call: TRBJ1-5
clone_size: NA
d_call: NA
v_call: TRBV4-3
cdr3_aa: CASSQDRKGFGNQPQHF
cdr3_nt: TGCGCCAGCAGCCAAGATCGAAAGGGCTTTGGCAATCAGCCCCAGCATTTT

j_call: TRBJ2-1
clone_size: NA
d_call: TRBD1
v_call: TRBV7-9
cdr3_aa: CASSHRDSADEQFF
cdr3_nt: TGTGCCAGCAGCCACCGGGACAGTGCCGATGAGCAGTTCTTC

j_call: TRBJ2-7
clone_size: NA
d_call: NA
v_call: TRBV25-1
cdr3_aa: CASSTSGPTYEQYF
cdr3_nt: NA

j_call: TRBJ2-3
clone_size: few
d_call: TRBD2
v_call: TRBV2
cdr3_aa: CAASGGPGDTQYF
cdr3_nt: TGTGCCGCTAGCGGGGGGCCTGGAGATACGCAGTATTTT

j_call: TRBJ2-3
clone_size: NA
d_call: TRBD2
v_call: TRBV9
cdr3_aa: CASSVRASGTLTDTQYF
cdr3_nt: TGTGCCAGCAGCGTTCGAGCTAGCGGGACACTCACAGATACGCAGTATTTT

j_call: TRBJ2-3
clone_size: NA
d_call: TRBD1
v_call: TRBV20-1
cdr3_aa: CSARDGQVNRITQYF
cdr3_nt: TGCAGTGCTAGAGATGGACAGGTTAACCGGATTACGCAGTATTTT

j_call: TRBJ2-1
clone_size: few
d_call: TRBD1
v_call: TRBV5-6
cdr3_aa: CASNFRPNRGPYNEQFF
cdr3_nt: TGTGCCAGCAACTTCAGACCAAACAGGGGGCCCTACAATGAGCAGTTCTTC

j_call: TRBJ1-5
clone_size: NA
d_call: TRBD1
v_call: TRBV12-3/TRBV12-4
cdr3_aa: CASREGAHQPQHF
cdr3_nt: TGTGCCAGCAGGGAGGGGGCACATCAGCCCCAGCATTTT

j_call: TRBJ2-2
clone_size: few
d_call: NA
v_call: TRBV6-2/TRBV6-3
cdr3_aa: CASSPRPHKTNTGELFF
cdr3_nt: TGTGCCAGCAGTCCACGCCCTCACAAGACGAACACCGGGGAGCTGTTTTTT

j_call: TRBJ2-2
clone_size: NA
d_call: TRBD2
v_call: TRBV5-6
cdr3_aa: CASSHLAGATGELFF
cdr3_nt: TGTGCCAGCAGCCATCTAGCGGGCGCCACCGGGGAGCTGTTTTTT

j_call: TRBJ2-7
clone_size: NA
d_call: TRBD1
v_call: TRBV30
cdr3_aa: CAWSAIGTGVGLRYF
cdr3_nt: TGTGCCTGGAGTGCCATTGGGACAGGGGTAGGATTGCGGTACTTC

j_call: TRBJ2-5
clone_size: NA
d_call: NA
v_call: TRBV12-3/TRBV12-4
cdr3_aa: CASSLGGAAAQYF
cdr3_nt: TGTGCCAGCAGTTTAGGGGGGGCAGCGGCCCAGTACTTC

j_call: TRBJ1-5
clone_size: NA
d_call: NA
v_call: TRBV5-5
cdr3_aa: CASSPGDQVSNQPQHF
cdr3_nt: TGTGCCAGCAGCCCTGGGGATCAGGTTAGCAATCAGCCCCAGCATTTT

j_call: TRBJ2-1
clone_size: few
d_call: TRBD2
v_call: TRBV20-1
cdr3_aa: CSAHHLAGGRNEQFF
cdr3_nt: TGCAGTGCTCACCACCTAGCGGGGGGGCGGAATGAGCAGTTCTTC

j_call: TRBJ2-1
clone_size: many
d_call: NA
v_call: TRBV12-3/TRBV12-4
cdr3_aa: CASRKSSGVYNEQFF
cdr3_nt: TGTGCCAGCAGGAAGTCCAGTGGGGTCTACAATGAGCAGTTCTTC

j_call: TRBJ1-1
clone_size: few
d_call: NA
v_call: TRBV3-1
cdr3_aa: CASSWTQNTEAFF
cdr3_nt: TGTGCCAGCAGCTGGACACAGAACACTGAAGCTTTCTTT

j_call: TRBJ2-2
clone_size: many
d_call: NA
v_call: TRBV4-3
cdr3_aa: CASSQDLEGTGELFF
cdr3_nt: TGCGCCAGCAGCCAAGATCTGGAGGGGACCGGGGAGCTGTTTTTT

j_call: TRBJ2-2
clone_size: NA
d_call: NA
v_call: TRBV7-3
cdr3_aa: CASSPTTNINTGELFF
cdr3_nt: TGTGCCAGCAGCCCTACGACTAACATAAACACCGGGGAGCTGTTTTTT

j_call: TRBJ2-5
clone_size: few
d_call: NA
v_call: TRBV7-9
cdr3_aa: CASSLGSLRQETQYF
cdr3_nt: TGTGCCAGCAGCTTAGGGTCCCTACGCCAAGAGACCCAGTACTTC

j_call: TRBJ1-4
clone_size: few
d_call: TRBD1
v_call: TRBV5-1
cdr3_aa: CASSREGGENEKLFF
cdr3_nt: TGCGCCAGCAGCCGAGAAGGGGGCGAGAATGAAAAACTGTTTTTT

j_call: TRBJ2-7
clone_size: few
d_call: TRBD2
v_call: TRBV7-2
cdr3_aa: CASSLPAGEREQYF
cdr3_nt: TGTGCCAGCAGCTTACCAGCGGGGGAAAGGGAGCAGTACTTC

j_call: TRBJ2-5
clone_size: few
d_call: NA
v_call: TRBV10-3
cdr3_aa: CATQVQETQYF
cdr3_nt: TGTGCCACCCAGGTTCAGGAGACCCAGTACTTC

j_call: TRBJ1-1
clone_size: few
d_call: NA
v_call: TRBV5-1
cdr3_aa: CASSLTGAGAGAFF
cdr3_nt: TGCGCCAGCAGCTTGACTGGGGCAGGGGCAGGAGCTTTCTTT

j_call: TRBJ2-3
clone_size: NA
d_call: NA
v_call: TRBV7-2
cdr3_aa: CASNLWADVSDTQYF
cdr3_nt: TGTGCCAGCAACCTCTGGGCGGATGTATCAGATACGCAGTATTTT

j_call: TRBJ1-3
clone_size: few
d_call: NA
v_call: TRBV4-2
cdr3_aa: CASSHPRGDGNTIYF
cdr3_nt: TGTGCCAGCAGCCACCCGAGGGGTGATGGAAACACCATATATTTT

j_call: TRBJ1-4
clone_size: NA
d_call: NA
v_call: TRBV20-1
cdr3_aa: CSARGGGEKLFF
cdr3_nt: TGCAGTGCTAGAGGGGGAGGGGAAAAACTGTTTTTT

j_call: TRBJ1-1
clone_size: few
d_call: NA
v_call: TRBV4-3
cdr3_aa: CASSQDGPTFDGDTEAFF
cdr3_nt: TGCGCCAGCAGCCAAGATGGACCGACCTTTGATGGGGACACTGAAGCTTTCTTT

j_call: TRBJ2-1
clone_size: many
d_call: NA
v_call: TRBV4-2
cdr3_aa: CASSQDPEGAYNEQFF
cdr3_nt: TGTGCCAGCAGCCAAGATCCGGAGGGGGCCTACAATGAGCAGTTCTTC

j_call: TRBJ2-1
clone_size: few
d_call: TRBD2
v_call: TRBV7-8
cdr3_aa: CASSFSRGVAEQFF
cdr3_nt: TGTGCCAGCAGCTTCAGTCGGGGGGTGGCAGAGCAGTTCTTC

j_call: TRBJ2-3
clone_size: few
d_call: NA
v_call: TRBV2
cdr3_aa: CASSYTGYTQYF
cdr3_nt: TGTGCCAGCAGCTACACAGGGTATACGCAGTATTTT

j_call: TRBJ2-5
clone_size: many
d_call: NA
v_call: TRBV7-2
cdr3_aa: CASSPRVLETQYF
cdr3_nt: TGTGCCAGCAGCCCCAGGGTTTTGGAGACCCAGTACTTC

j_call: TRBJ1-1
clone_size: NA
d_call: NA
v_call: TRBV7-2
cdr3_aa: CASSLQGIRTEAFF
cdr3_nt: TGTGCCAGCAGCTTACAGGGAATAAGGACTGAAGCTTTCTTT

j_call: TRBJ2-1
clone_size: NA
d_call: NA
v_call: TRBV7-2
cdr3_aa: CASSLAGPGGHNEQFF
cdr3_nt: TGTGCCAGCAGCTTAGCTGGGCCGGGGGGCCACAATGAGCAGTTCTTC

j_call: TRBJ2-1
clone_size: NA
d_call: NA
v_call: TRBV10-3
cdr3_aa: CAISDSNEQFF
cdr3_nt: TGTGCCATCAGTGATTCGAATGAGCAGTTCTTC

j_call: TRBJ1-5
clone_size: few
d_call: TRBD1
v_call: TRBV27
cdr3_aa: CASRKGGQSNQPQHF
cdr3_nt: TGTGCCAGCAGAAAGGGGGGACAGAGCAATCAGCCCCAGCATTTT

j_call: TRBJ1-2
clone_size: NA
d_call: NA
v_call: TRBV12-3/TRBV12-4
cdr3_aa: CASSPAGVDYGYTF
cdr3_nt: TGTGCCAGCAGTCCGGCAGGGGTAGACTATGGCTACACCTTC

j_call: TRBJ2-6
clone_size: NA
d_call: NA
v_call: TRBV12-3/TRBV12-4
cdr3_aa: CASSNFGSGANVLTF
cdr3_nt: TGTGCCAGCAGCAATTTTGGCTCTGGGGCCAACGTCCTGACTTTC

j_call: TRBJ2-5
clone_size: NA
d_call: NA
v_call: TRBV20-1
cdr3_aa: CSARQPGRGGETQYF
cdr3_nt: TGCAGTGCTAGACAACCGGGTCGGGGTGGAGAGACCCAGTACTTC

j_call: TRBJ1-2
clone_size: many
d_call: TRBD1
v_call: TRBV24-1
cdr3_aa: CATSEWDRRHGYTF
cdr3_nt: TGTGCCACCAGTGAATGGGACAGGCGCCATGGCTACACCTTC

j_call: TRBJ2-1
clone_size: few
d_call: NA
v_call: TRBV5-4
cdr3_aa: CASSNQGSYNEQFF
cdr3_nt: TGTGCCAGCAGCAATCAGGGGTCCTACAATGAGCAGTTCTTC

j_call: TRBJ2-2
clone_size: many
d_call: NA
v_call: TRBV5-1
cdr3_aa: CASSPPGTLNTGELFF
cdr3_nt: TGCGCCAGCAGCCCACCCGGGACACTGAACACCGGGGAGCTGTTTTTT